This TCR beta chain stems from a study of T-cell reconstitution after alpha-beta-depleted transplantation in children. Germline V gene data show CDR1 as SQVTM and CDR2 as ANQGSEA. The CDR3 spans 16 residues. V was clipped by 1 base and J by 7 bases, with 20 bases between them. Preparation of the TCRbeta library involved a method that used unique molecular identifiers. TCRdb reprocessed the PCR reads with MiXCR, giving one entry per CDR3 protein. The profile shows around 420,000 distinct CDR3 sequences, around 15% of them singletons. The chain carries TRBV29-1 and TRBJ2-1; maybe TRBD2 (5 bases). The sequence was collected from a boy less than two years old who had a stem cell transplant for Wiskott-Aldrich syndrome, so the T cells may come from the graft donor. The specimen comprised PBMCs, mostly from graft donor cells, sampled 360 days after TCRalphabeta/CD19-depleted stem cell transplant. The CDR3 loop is CSVEVVASRFRNEQFF. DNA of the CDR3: TGCAGCGTTGAAGTGGTGGCTAGCCGATTCCGAAATGAGCAGTTCTTC.